One and the same sample provided the 30 T cell receptor beta chains below, sequenced in a study of metastatic and nonmetastatic thyroid tumors. Patients underwent thyroid surgery, and none had received any treatment before it. TCRdb re-called the PCR reads with MiXCR. This table has 50,000 to 70,000 clones, 4% to 4.5% appearing once. The specimen was blood. These TCRs come from a female donor with papillary thyroid cancer or a benign thyroid nodule (not recorded which). Some clones in this sample may be carry-over from other donors' samples.

This clone showed up many times. The chain is built from TRBV20-1 and TRBJ2-4; D is unclear. V was pared by 5 bases and J by 0 bases, with 11 bases between. Germline V CDR1 and CDR2: DFQATT, SNEGSKA (reference sequence). The CDR3 covers 14 residues. The CDR3, as DNA: TGCAGTGCTTTCCACGGGTTAGCCAAAAACATTCAGTACTTC. Its protein is CSAFHGLAKNIQYF.

The chain has TRBV7-3 and TRBJ1-2; 7 positions agree with TRBD1. Germline V gene lookup returns CDR1 SGHTA and CDR2 FQGTGA. The CDR3 totals 13 residues. The trim removed 7 bases at V and 7 bases at J, leaving 9 bases unmatched. CDR3 protein: CASIPQGIGGYTF. The CDR3 nucleotides read TGTGCCAGCATCCCACAGGGGATCGGTGGCTACACCTTC. Together with reference TRBV7-3 and TRBJ1-2, the CDR3 gives the full variable domain: GAGVSQTPSNKVTEKGKYVELRCDPISGHTALYWYRQSLGQGPEFLIYFQGTGAADDSGLPNDRFFAVRPEGSVSTLKIQRTERGDSAVYLCASIPQGIGGYTFGSGTRLTVV.

This clone has more than one count but fewer than ten. A much bigger clone sits one base away, suggesting this may be a read error. The rearrangement links TRBV11-2 to TRBJ2-5; the match to TRBD1 covers 8 bases. This CDR3 has 16 residues. Germline V CDR1 and CDR2: SGHAT, FQNNGV. Written as DNA, the CDR3 is TGTGCCAGCAGCTTTGCCCGGACAGGGCCCCAAGAGACCCAGCACTTC. It encodes CASSFARTGPQETQHF.

This clone was picked up many times. This chain links TRBV7-9 with TRBJ2-3; maybe TRBD1 (5 bases). Per germline, CDR1 SEHNR and CDR2 FQNEAQ (reference sequence). The CDR3 contains 11 residues. V was clipped by 8 bases and J by 7 bases, with 10 bases between them. The chain's CDR3 is CASARQNTQYF. For the CDR3, the DNA is TGTGCCAGCGCCCGACAGAATACGCAGTATTTT.

By frequency in the sample, this clone is medium-sized (0.01 to 0.1%). The CDR3 spells CASSLEGGRGYGYTF. CDR3 DNA sequence: TGTGCCAGCAGCTTAGAAGGAGGACGGGGCTATGGCTACACCTTC. The V call is TRBV11-3, the J call TRBJ1-2; D unclear. The CDR3 totals 15 residues. Germline loops: CDR1 SGHNT, CDR2 YENEEA. The ends were cut back, 0 bases at V and 4 bases at J, with 12 bases in the middle.

At least ten counts were recorded for this clone. The chain employs TRBV20-1 and TRBJ1-2; tentatively, D is TRBD1 (5 bases). Trimming left V 1 base short and J 5 bases short, with 20 bases between. Germline V gene sequence: CDR1 DFQATT, CDR2 SNEGSKA (reference sequence). This CDR3 comprises 16 residues. The CDR3 DNA reads as TGCAGTGCTAGAGGGGCGGGGGGTGGGGGTAGGTATGGCTACACCTTC. This codes for CSARGAGGGGRYGYTF.

This clone was observed at least ten times. The V and J genes are TRBV6-4 and TRBJ2-7; 8 bases line up with TRBD2. After removal of 6 bases from V and 6 bases from J, the junction contained 16 bases not matched to a gene. This CDR3 has 16 residues. Looked up from germline, CDR1 is MRHNA and CDR2 is SNTAGT. The CDR3 DNA reads as TGTGCCAGCAGGGTGGTAGCGGGGAGTCCTATCTTCGAGCAGTACTTC. Residues: CASRVVAGSPIFEQYF.

The table lists this clone with many counts. The chain has TRBV6-1 and TRBJ1-5; D might be TRBD1 (6 bases). The CDR3 contains 14 residues. Germline V gene lookup returns CDR1 MNHNS and CDR2 SASEGT. V was pared by 4 bases and J by 7 bases, with 14 bases between. The CDR3 DNA sequence: TGTGCCAGCAGTGGTGGGGGCCAGGAGCAGCCCCAGCATTTT. Amino acid sequence: CASSGGGQEQPQHF.

This clone showed up many times. The junction does not match germline at one end; this may be a read error. This rearrangement joins TRBV20-1 to TRBJ1-2; D gene unclear. The CDR3 consists of 13 residues. The germline gives CDR1 DFQATT, CDR2 SNEGSKA (reference sequence). DNA of the CDR3: TGCAGTGCTAGAGATGGACTTACCTATGGCTGCACCTTC. Protein sequence: CSARDGLTYGCTF.

The CDR3 nucleotides are TGTGCCAGTAGGACAGGGGAAAATGTGTTAGAGACCCAGTACTTC. It is translated as CASRTGENVLETQYF. V and J are TRBV6-2 or TRBV6-3 and TRBJ2-5; 9 nucleotides match TRBD1. CDR1 is MNHEY and CDR2 is SVGEGT in the germline V gene. The CDR3 extends over 15 amino acids. V was clipped by 9 bases and J by 4 bases; unmatched bases: 12.

This clone was observed at least ten times. V gene TRBV20-1 combines with J gene TRBJ2-3, with unresolved D. The CDR3 is 12 residues long. Germline CDR1 is DFQATT and CDR2 is SNEGSKA (reference sequence). V dropped 7 bases and J dropped 0 bases, with 8 bases sitting between them. CDR3 DNA sequence: TGCAGTGGTATTAGAAGCACAGATACGCAGTATTTT. Protein sequence: CSGIRSTDTQYF.

This clone has at least ten counts. The junction shows a germline mismatch at one end, possibly a read error. The chain uses TRBV7-7 and TRBJ2-3; 8 positions match TRBD2. Germline CDR1 SSHAT, CDR2 FNYEAQ (reference sequence). This CDR3 spans 14 amino acids. The CDR3 spells CASSSAGEGSTQYF. CDR3 coding DNA: TGTGCTAGCAGCTCAGCGGGAGAGGGTAGTACGCAGTATTTT.

The chain is built from TRBV2 and TRBJ1-2, with TRBD1 matching over 7 bases. V shed 6 bases and J 2 bases; nucleotides not matched to a gene: 3. The CDR3 runs to 13 residues. Germline V gives CDR1 SNHLY, CDR2 FYNNEI. The CDR3: CASRGQENYGYTF. Here the CDR3 DNA reads TGTGCCAGCAGAGGACAGGAAAACTATGGCTACACCTTC.

This clone was observed many times. The V call is TRBV20-1, the J call TRBJ2-1, with 11 bases aligning to TRBD2. The CDR3 extends over 16 amino acids. V lost 0 bases, J lost 4 bases, and 5 bases stayed unmatched. CDR1 is DFQATT, CDR2 SNEGSKA, per germline (reference sequence). CDR3 DNA sequence: TGCAGTGCTAGAGATAGCGGGAGGGGATTTTACAATGAGCAGTTCTTC. Amino acids: CSARDSGRGFYNEQFF.

Many counts were recorded for this clone. The chain is built from TRBV20-1 and TRBJ2-5; 10 nucleotides match TRBD1. The V and J ends lost 3 bases and 3 bases, in that order; junction bases with no gene match: 7. Germline loops: CDR1 DFQATT, CDR2 SNEGSKA (reference sequence). The CDR3 runs 15 residues. For the CDR3, the DNA is TGCAGTGCTAGCGGGACAGGGGAGTTAGAAGAGACCCAGTACTTC. It encodes CSASGTGELEETQYF.

As concerns this clone: The sample holds other DNA sequences that translate to the same CDR3. The V and J genes are TRBV4-1 and TRBJ1-1; TRBD1 might be the D (6 bases). This CDR3 spans 18 amino acids. The V end lost 0 bases, the J end lost 3 bases, and 20 bases lay between the germline ends. Germline V gene sequence: CDR1 MGHRA, CDR2 YSYEKL. The CDR3 region has the DNA TGCGCCAGCAGCCAAGAAGACCAATGGCAGGGGATCTACACTGAAGCTTTCTTT. Translated: CASSQEDQWQGIYTEAFF.

This clone was counted many times. This chain connects TRBV18 to TRBJ2-1; 7 bases agree with TRBD1. J was trimmed by 10 bases and V by 2 bases; bases with no gene match: 5. Germline V lookup: CDR1 KGHSH, CDR2 LQKENI. The CDR3 is made up of 13 amino acids. DNA of the CDR3: TGTGCCAGCTCACCAGGACAGGTTTCCGAGCAGTTCTTC. Translation: CASSPGQVSEQFF.

This clone was counted at least ten times. This rearrangement joins TRBV6-1 to TRBJ1-2; no firm D call. Germline-derived CDR1 and CDR2 are MNHNS and SASEGT. The CDR3 consists of 16 residues. V shed 2 bases and J shed 4 bases, with 17 bases lying between them. CDR3 loop: CASSETLILQVYGYTF. For the CDR3, the DNA is TGTGCCAGCAGTGAAACCCTGATTTTGCAGGTCTATGGCTACACCTTC.

This clone was counted many times. The chain carries TRBV3-1 and TRBJ2-7; 8 bases are shared with TRBD1. Germline CDR1 and CDR2: LGHDT and YNNKEL (reference sequence). The CDR3 runs 12 residues. J lost 5 bases, V lost 4 bases, and 1 base had no gene match. The CDR3 DNA follows: TGTGCCAGCAGCCCGACAGGGGACGAGCAGTACTTC. Amino acid sequence: CASSPTGDEQYF.

This clone was observed a handful of times. The rearrangement links TRBV6-1 to TRBJ1-2; D ambiguous. The CDR3 is made up of 15 amino acids. Per germline, CDR1 MNHNS and CDR2 SASEGT. The V and J ends lost 0 bases and 0 bases respectively, with 8 bases between them. The CDR3 nucleotides read TGTGCCAGCAGTGAAGCGGAAGGACCTAACTATGGCTACACCTTC. The encoded protein is CASSEAEGPNYGYTF.

The chain recombines TRBV12-3 or TRBV12-4 with TRBJ1-2; 9 bases are shared with TRBD1. CDR3 length: 14 amino acids. Unmatched junction bases numbered 6, after V lost 3 bases and J lost 7 bases. The CDR3 DNA is TGTGCCAGCAGTTTGGGCGGGACAGGGTTTGGCTACACCTTC. Residues: CASSLGGTGFGYTF.

This clone appeared many times. In the same sample, other DNA sequences code for this CDR3. The chain links TRBV11-2 to TRBJ2-6; 9 bases fit TRBD2. Trimming removed 5 bases from V and 3 bases from J; junction bases left unmatched: 8. Germline CDR1 is SGHAT and CDR2 is FQNNGV. The CDR3 totals 17 residues. Here the CDR3 reads CASSPLAGVGGANVLTF. The CDR3 bases are TGTGCCAGCAGCCCGTTAGCGGGAGTCGGTGGGGCCAACGTCCTGACTTTC.

V gene TRBV2 combines with J gene TRBJ1-5, with D unresolved. With 7 bases removed from V and 3 bases from J, the gap between germline ends came to 13 bases. This CDR3 contains 14 residues. Per germline, CDR1 SNHLY and CDR2 FYNNEI. The CDR3 DNA follows: TGTGCCAGCATCTATGGAAGGAACAATCAGCCCCAGCATTTT. Amino acid sequence: CASIYGRNNQPQHF.

This clone has at least ten counts. The V call is TRBV28, the J call TRBJ1-5; TRBD1 might be the D (6 bases). V was pared by 2 bases and J by 6 bases, with 11 bases between. This CDR3 has 14 residues. Germline V gene data show CDR1 as MDHEN and CDR2 as SYDVKM. The CDR3 loop is CASSLTQGSQPQHF. The DNA of the CDR3 is TGTGCCAGCAGTTTAACGCAGGGGAGTCAGCCCCAGCATTTT.

A few counts support this clone. A much larger clone lies a single base off, so this may be a read error. The rearrangement joins TRBV7-2 to TRBJ1-1; D is unresolved. The CDR3 spans 13 residues. In germline, CDR1 is SGHTA, CDR2 FQGNSA. V shed 2 bases and J shed 1 base, with 5 bases lying between them. CDR3 coding DNA: TGTGCCAGCAGCTTACGGGGGAACACTGAAGCTTTCTTT. Protein: CASSLRGNTEAFF.

This clone was seen repeatedly, ten times or more. The gene calls are TRBV19 and TRBJ2-1, with 7 bases matching TRBD2. Germline V gives CDR1 LNHDA, CDR2 SQIVND (reference sequence). The CDR3 is made up of 13 amino acids. Germline trimming cut 1 base from V and 8 bases from J; bases unmatched to any gene: 2. The CDR3 loop reads CASSIAGGHEQFF. CDR3 nucleotide sequence: TGTGCCAGTAGTATAGCGGGAGGCCATGAGCAGTTCTTC.

This clone was picked up many times. The rearrangement links TRBV24-1 to TRBJ1-5, with 7 bases matching TRBD1. From germline, CDR1 is KGHDR and CDR2 SFDVKD. With 5 bases clipped from V and 0 bases from J, the junction kept 9 bases outside the gene matches. The CDR3 spans 17 residues. CDR3 protein: CATSAAGQADSNQPQHF. In DNA, the CDR3 is TGTGCCACCAGTGCTGCCGGACAGGCTGATAGCAATCAGCCCCAGCATTTT.

The CDR3 nucleotides are TGTGCCAGCACACGCAAAGGCGGGGGTAATTCACCCCTCCACTTT. Encoded protein: CASTRKGGGNSPLHF. The chain joins TRBV6-1 to TRBJ1-6, with TRBD1 as a possible D gene (5 bases). The V and J ends lost 7 bases and 6 bases respectively, with 16 bases between them. The V gene's germline CDR1 is MNHNS and CDR2 SASEGT. This CDR3 spans 15 amino acids.

The rearrangement links TRBV7-9 to TRBJ2-1; the match to TRBD2 covers 7 bases. CDR1 SEHNR and CDR2 FQNEAQ come from the germline V gene (reference sequence). V shed 5 bases, J shed 6 bases, and the junction held 16 bases outside the gene matches. The CDR3 covers 17 residues. In DNA, the CDR3 is TGTGCCAGCAGCGGACGCTCTGCGGGAGTGAACAGCAATGAGCAGTTCTTC. Protein sequence: CASSGRSAGVNSNEQFF. Using reference TRBV7-9 and TRBJ2-1 for the parts outside the CDR3, the full variable domain is DTGVSQNPRHKITKRGQNVTFRCDPISEHNRLYWYRQTLGQGPEFLTYFQNEAQLEKSRLLSDRFSAERPKGSFSTLEIQRTEQGDSAMYLCASSGRSAGVNSNEQFFGPGTRLTVL.

In this sample, this clone turned up many times. The same CDR3 can be traced to other DNA sequences in this sample. The chain carries TRBV7-2 and TRBJ2-7; no firm D call. This CDR3 comprises 12 residues. Germline lookup yields CDR1 SGHTA and CDR2 FQGNSA. The V and J ends lost 2 bases and 1 base respectively, with 3 bases between them. The DNA for the CDR3 is TGTGCCAGCAGCTTAATATCCTACGAGCAGTACTTC. It specifies CASSLISYEQYF.